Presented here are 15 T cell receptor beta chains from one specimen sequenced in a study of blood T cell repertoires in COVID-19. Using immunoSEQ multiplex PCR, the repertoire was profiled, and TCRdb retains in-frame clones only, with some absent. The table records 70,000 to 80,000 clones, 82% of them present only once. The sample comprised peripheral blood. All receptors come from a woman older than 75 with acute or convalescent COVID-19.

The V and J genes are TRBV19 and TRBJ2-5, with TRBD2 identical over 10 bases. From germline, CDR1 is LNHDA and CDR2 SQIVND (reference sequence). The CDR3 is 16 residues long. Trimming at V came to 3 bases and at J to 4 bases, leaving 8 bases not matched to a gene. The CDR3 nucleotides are TGTGCCAGTAGTATCCCCAGCGGGAGGGGGGGAGAGACCCAGTACTTC. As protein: CASSIPSGRGGETQYF.

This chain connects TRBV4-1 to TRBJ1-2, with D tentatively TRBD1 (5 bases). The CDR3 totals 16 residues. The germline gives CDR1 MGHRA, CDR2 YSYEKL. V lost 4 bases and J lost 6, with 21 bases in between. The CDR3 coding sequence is TGCGCCAGCAGCCCAGGGAGGCCAGGGAACGGGGATGGCTACACCTTC. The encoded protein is CASSPGRPGNGDGYTF.

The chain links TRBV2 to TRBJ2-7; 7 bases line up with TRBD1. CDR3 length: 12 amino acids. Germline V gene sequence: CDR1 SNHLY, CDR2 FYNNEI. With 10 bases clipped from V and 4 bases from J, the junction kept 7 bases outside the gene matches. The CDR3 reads CATRGTEYEQYF. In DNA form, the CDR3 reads TGTGCCACCCGAGGGACAGAGTACGAGCAGTACTTC. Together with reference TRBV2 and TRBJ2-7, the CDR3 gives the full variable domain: EPEVTQTPSHQVTQMGQEVILRCVPISNHLYFYWYRQILGQKVEFLVSFYNNEISEKSEIFDDQFSVERPDGSNFTLKIRSTKLEDSAMYFCATRGTEYEQYFGPGTRLTVT.

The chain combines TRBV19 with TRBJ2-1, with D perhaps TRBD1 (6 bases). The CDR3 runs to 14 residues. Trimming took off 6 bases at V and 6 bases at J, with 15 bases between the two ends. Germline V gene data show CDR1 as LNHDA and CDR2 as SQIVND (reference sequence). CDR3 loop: CASRSGAARNEQFF. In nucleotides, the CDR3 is TGTGCCAGTAGGTCAGGGGCAGCGCGCAATGAGCAGTTCTTC.

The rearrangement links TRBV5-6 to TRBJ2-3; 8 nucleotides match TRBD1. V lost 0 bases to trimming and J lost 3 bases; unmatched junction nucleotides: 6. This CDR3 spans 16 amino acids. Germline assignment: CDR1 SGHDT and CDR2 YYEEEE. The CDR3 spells CASSLETGGRTDTQYF. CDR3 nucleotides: TGTGCCAGCAGCTTGGAAACAGGGGGTCGGACAGATACGCAGTATTTT. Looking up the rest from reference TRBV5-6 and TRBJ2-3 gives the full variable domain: DAGVTQSPTHLIKTRGQQVTLRCSPKSGHDTVSWYQQALGQGPQFIFQYYEEEERQRGNFPDRFSGHQFPNYSSELNVNALLLGDSALYLCASSLETGGRTDTQYFGPGTRLTVL.

CDR3 sequence reads: CASSSDRPPYEQYF. For the CDR3, the DNA is TGTGCCAGCAGTTCGGACAGGCCTCCCTACGAGCAGTACTTC. The chain uses TRBV6-5 and TRBJ2-7; 7 nucleotides line up with TRBD1. The CDR3 covers 14 residues. The V gene end was trimmed by 4 bases and the J gene end by 2 bases; junction bases not matched to a gene: 5. Germline CDR1 is MNHEY and CDR2 is SVGAGI.

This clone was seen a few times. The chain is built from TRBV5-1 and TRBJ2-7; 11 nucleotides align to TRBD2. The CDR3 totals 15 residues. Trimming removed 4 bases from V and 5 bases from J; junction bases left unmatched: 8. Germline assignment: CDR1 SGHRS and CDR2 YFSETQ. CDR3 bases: TGCGCCAGCAGCGTACTAGCGGGAGCTGTCAACGAGCAGTACTTC. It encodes CASSVLAGAVNEQYF.

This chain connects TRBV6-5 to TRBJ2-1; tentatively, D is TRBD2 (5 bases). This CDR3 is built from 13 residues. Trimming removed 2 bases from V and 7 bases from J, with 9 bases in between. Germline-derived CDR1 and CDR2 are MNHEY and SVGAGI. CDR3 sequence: CASSYQLVNEQFF. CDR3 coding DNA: TGTGCCAGCAGTTACCAACTAGTGAATGAGCAGTTCTTC.

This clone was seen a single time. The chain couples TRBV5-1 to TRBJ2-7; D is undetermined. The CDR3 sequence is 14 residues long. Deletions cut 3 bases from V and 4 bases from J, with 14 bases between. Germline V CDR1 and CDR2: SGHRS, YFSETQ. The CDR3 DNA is TGCGCCAGCAGCTCCTCTCCGTCTTCTTACGAGCAGTACTTC. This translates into CASSSSPSSYEQYF.

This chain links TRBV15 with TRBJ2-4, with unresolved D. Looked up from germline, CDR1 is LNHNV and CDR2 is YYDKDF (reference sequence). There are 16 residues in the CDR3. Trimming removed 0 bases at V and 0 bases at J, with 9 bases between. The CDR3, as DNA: TGTGCCACCAGCAGAGATCGCACTGTAGCCAAAAACATTCAGTACTTC. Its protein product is CATSRDRTVAKNIQYF.

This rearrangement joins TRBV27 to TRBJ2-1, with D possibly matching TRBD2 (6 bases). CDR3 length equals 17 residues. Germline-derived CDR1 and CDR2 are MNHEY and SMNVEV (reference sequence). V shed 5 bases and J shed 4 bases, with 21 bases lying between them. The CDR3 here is CASSQTQIAAVYNEQFF. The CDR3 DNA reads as TGTGCCAGCAGTCAAACACAAATAGCGGCTGTTTACAATGAGCAGTTCTTC.

CDR3 in amino acids: CASSESAGVPETQYF. The CDR3 coding sequence is TGTGCCAGCAGTGAAAGTGCGGGAGTACCAGAGACCCAGTACTTC. The chain couples TRBV2 to TRBJ2-5, with TRBD2 identical over 7 bases. CDR3 length: 15 residues. Germline V CDR1 and CDR2: SNHLY, FYNNEI. J lost 4 bases, V lost 2 bases, and 7 bases had no gene match.

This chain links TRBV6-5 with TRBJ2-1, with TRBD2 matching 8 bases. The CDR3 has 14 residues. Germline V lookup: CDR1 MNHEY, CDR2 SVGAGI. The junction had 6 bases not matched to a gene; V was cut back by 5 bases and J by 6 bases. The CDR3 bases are TGTGCCAGCAGTACGGGAGGGGCGGGCAATGAGCAGTTCTTC. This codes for CASSTGGAGNEQFF.

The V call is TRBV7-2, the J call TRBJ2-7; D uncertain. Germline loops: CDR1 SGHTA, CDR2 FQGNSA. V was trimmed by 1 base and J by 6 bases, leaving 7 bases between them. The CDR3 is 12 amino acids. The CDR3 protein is CASSLVRPEQYF. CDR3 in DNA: TGTGCCAGCAGCTTAGTCCGTCCCGAGCAGTACTTC.

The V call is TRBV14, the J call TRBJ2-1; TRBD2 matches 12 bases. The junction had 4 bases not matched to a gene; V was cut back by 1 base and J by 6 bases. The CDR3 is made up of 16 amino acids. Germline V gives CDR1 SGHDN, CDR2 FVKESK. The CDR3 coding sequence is TGTGCCAGCAGCCAAGTATGGACTAGCGGGATCAATGAGCAGTTCTTC. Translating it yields CASSQVWTSGINEQFF.